This T cell receptor beta chain was identified in a study of T cells after yellow fever vaccination. Overall study results and limits: Overlap between CD4 and CD8 compartments was detected for a small share of clonotypes.

About this clonotype itself: Its antigen is not identified.

Via MiXCR, TCRdb re-called the 5' RACE reads, giving one row per CDR3 protein. The sample contains over 300,000 distinct CDR3 sequences, around 6.8% of which appear only once. The CDR3 is 13 amino acids. Germline loops: CDR1 SGHNT, CDR2 YENEEA. V lost 4 bases and J 4 bases, leaving 10 bases between the germline ends. The sample here was PBMCs, taken roughly seven weeks after the first yellow fever vaccination. The rearrangement links TRBV11-3 to TRBJ2-5; a possible D gene is TRBD1 (6 bases). The clonotype was recovered from a man aged 18 to 30 who received the YFV17D yellow fever vaccine. The CDR3 is CASSWTAAETQYF. In DNA, the CDR3 is TGTGCCAGCAGCTGGACAGCCGCAGAGACCCAGTACTTC. Variable domain in full (rest from reference TRBV11-3 and TRBJ2-5): EAGVVQSPRYKIIEKKQPVAFWCNPISGHNTLYWYLQNLGQGPELLIRYENEEAVDDSQLPKDRFSAERLKGVDSTLKIQPAELGDSAVYLCASSWTAAETQYFGPGTRLLVL.